This record looks at one T cell receptor beta chain sequence and its context. Its antigen is not identified. The data derive from a study of regulatory T cells in long-lasting Graves disease. Overall study findings and caveats: Persistent disease exhibited a predilection for TRBV28, TRBJ1-2 and TRBJ2-5.

Time point indicated: persistent/refractory GD, antithyroid drugs over 5 years with positive TRAb. PBMC RNA served as the TCR library source. The CDR3 is made up of 17 amino acids. V was clipped by 3 bases and J by 5 bases, with 23 bases between them. CDR3 regions were amplified by Arm-PCR using iRepertoire HTBI primers to build TCR beta libraries. TCRdb ran MiXCR on the multiplex PCR reads and lists one entry per CDR3 protein. The sample has a few hundred thousand distinct CDR3 sequences, about a quarter seen once. The receptor's source is a female donor with Graves disease. The chain uses TRBV12-3 or TRBV12-4 and TRBJ2-7; D is tentatively TRBD1 or TRBD2 (5 bases each). The material was peripheral blood mononuclear cells (PBMCs), obtained when the disease was refractory, from a patient treated with antithyroid drugs. The CDR3: CASSFGVGAVATHEQYF. In nucleotides, the CDR3 is TGTGCCAGCAGTTTCGGGGTTGGGGCAGTTGCGACCCACGAGCAGTACTTC.